This T cell receptor (beta chain) was sequenced for a study of human T cells and chemical hapten exposure. At the level of the study: Per-sample TCR yields varied mainly from small pooled library volume differences. Study results and limitations: TCRs at a frequency above 1 in 1000 stayed unchanged with DPC sensitization.

This clonotype was counted ten times or more. Its antigen is unknown. V was clipped by 6 bases and J by 1 base; unmatched bases: 15. Per germline, CDR1 SGHAT and CDR2 FQNNGV. This CDR3 spans 19 amino acids. The time point: pre-sensitization, week 0. As for treatment: therapeutic diphenylcyclopropenone sensitization with weekly scalp DPC. Suited to DPC and affected by alopecia, the donors ranged from 18 to 70 years old. The study used a library that attached unique molecular identifiers to individual cDNA molecules. TCRdb itself ran the RACE reads through MiXCR, one entry per CDR3 protein. The top ten clones hold around 3.9% of a sample with 80,000 to 95,000 distinct CDR3 sequences, 9.6% of them seen once.

This sequence originates from a woman between 35 and 50 years old with alopecia areata. Some clones in this sample may be carry-over from other donors' samples. The chain employs TRBV11-2 and TRBJ1-1; 12 nucleotides match TRBD1. The sample consisted of whole blood, taken in connection with sensitization to the hapten diphenylcyclopropenone (DPC). For the CDR3, the DNA is TGTGCCAGCAGTTTTGCTCCGGGACAGGGGGCGATCGGGAACACTGAAGCTTTCTTT. Residues: CASSFAPGQGAIGNTEAFF.